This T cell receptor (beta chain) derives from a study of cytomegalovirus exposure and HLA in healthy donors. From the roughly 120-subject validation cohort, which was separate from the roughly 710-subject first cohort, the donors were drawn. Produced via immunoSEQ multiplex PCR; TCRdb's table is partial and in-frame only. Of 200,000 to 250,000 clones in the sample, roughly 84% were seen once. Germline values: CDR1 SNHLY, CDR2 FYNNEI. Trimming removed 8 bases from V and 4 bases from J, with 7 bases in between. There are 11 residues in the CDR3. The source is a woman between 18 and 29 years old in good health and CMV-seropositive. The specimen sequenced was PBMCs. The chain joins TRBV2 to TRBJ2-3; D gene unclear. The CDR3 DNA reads TGTGCCAGCCGCCGGGCAGATACGCAGTATTTT. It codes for CASRRADTQYF. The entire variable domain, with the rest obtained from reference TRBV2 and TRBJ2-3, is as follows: EPEVTQTPSHQVTQMGQEVILRCVPISNHLYFYWYRQILGQKVEFLVSFYNNEISEKSEIFDDQFSVERPDGSNFTLKIRSTKLEDSAMYFCASRRADTQYFGPGTRLTVL.